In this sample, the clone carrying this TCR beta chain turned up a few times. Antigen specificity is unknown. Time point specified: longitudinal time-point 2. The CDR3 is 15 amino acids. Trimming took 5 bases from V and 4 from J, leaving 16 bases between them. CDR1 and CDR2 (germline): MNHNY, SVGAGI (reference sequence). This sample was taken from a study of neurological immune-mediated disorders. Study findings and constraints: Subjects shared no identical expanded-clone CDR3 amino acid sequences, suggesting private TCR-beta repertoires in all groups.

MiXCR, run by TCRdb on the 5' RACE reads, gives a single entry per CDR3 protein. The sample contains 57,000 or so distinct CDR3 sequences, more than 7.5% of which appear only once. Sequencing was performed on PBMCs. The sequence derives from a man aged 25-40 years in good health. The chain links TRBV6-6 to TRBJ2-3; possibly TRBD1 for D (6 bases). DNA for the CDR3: TGTGCCAGCAGTCCCGGGACAACTAACTCAGATACGCAGTATTTT. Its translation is CASSPGTTNSDTQYF.